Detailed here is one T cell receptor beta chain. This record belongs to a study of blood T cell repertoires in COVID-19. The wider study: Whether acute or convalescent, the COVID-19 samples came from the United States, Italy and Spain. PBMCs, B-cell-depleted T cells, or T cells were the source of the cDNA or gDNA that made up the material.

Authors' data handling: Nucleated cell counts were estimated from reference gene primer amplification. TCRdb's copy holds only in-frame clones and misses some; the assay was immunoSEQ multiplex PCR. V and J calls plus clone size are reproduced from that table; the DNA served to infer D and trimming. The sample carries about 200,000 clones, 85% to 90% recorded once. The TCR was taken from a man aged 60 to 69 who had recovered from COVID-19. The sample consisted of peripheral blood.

CDR3 nucleotides: TGCGCCAGCAGCTTGGAGGGGCAGGGATTAAATTCACCCCTCCACTTT. Its translation: CASSLEGQGLNSPLHF. This rearrangement joins TRBV5-1 to TRBJ1-6; D is possibly TRBD1 (5 bases). CDR1 and CDR2 (germline): SGHRS, YFSETQ. The CDR3 is made up of 16 amino acids. V lost 0 bases and J lost 7, with 14 bases in between.